The subject of this entry is one T cell receptor beta chain. The sample originates from a study of shared clonotypes between healthy human individuals. About the study: Aged 18 to 49, the donors were two women and three men.

Every contributor of samples was a Caucasian grown-up residing in Nashville, Tennessee. Sequencing was performed with immunoSEQ multiplex PCR; in TCRdb, only in-frame clones are kept and a portion is missing. The sample records 450,000 to 500,000 clones, 81% being singletons. This CDR3 is 13 amino acids long. Trimming removed 7 bases from V and 2 bases from J, with 10 bases in between. CDR1 is SNHLY and CDR2 is FYNNEI in the germline V gene. The V call is TRBV2, the J call TRBJ2-3; no reliable D call. Sample: PBMCs. This clonotype was sampled from a woman aged 40-49 years in good health. Some clones in this sample may be carry-over from other donors' samples. CDR3 sequence (DNA): TGTGCCAGCAACGTGCGGTCCACAGATACGCAGTATTTT. It yields the protein CASNVRSTDTQYF.